Below, 21 T cell receptor beta chains from the same sample are listed, as sequenced in a study of CD8 T cells in ankylosing spondylitis. TCRdb re-analysed the 5' RACE reads in MiXCR, keeping a single row per CDR3 protein. The data contain around 280,000 distinct CDR3 sequences, 15% to 25% of them seen just once; the ten biggest clones take up roughly 8%. Material for sequencing was blood, either unsorted or a sorted T cell fraction (not recorded which). Receptor source: a male donor with ankylosing spondylitis or in good health (not recorded which).

This clonotype was observed at least ten times. V usage is TRBV12-3 or TRBV12-4 and J usage is TRBJ2-2, with 9 bases identical to TRBD1. V gave up 11 bases and J gave up 1 base; unmatched junction bases: 11. The CDR3 contains 16 residues. CDR3 sequence: CASSAQGALNTGELFF. The CDR3 DNA is TGTGCCTCCTCTGCACAGGGGGCTTTGAACACCGGGGAGCTGTTTTTT.

The chain couples TRBV5-4 to TRBJ1-2, with 9 positions matching TRBD1. With V trimmed by 3 bases and J by 3 bases, 6 bases remained unmatched. This CDR3 comprises 15 residues. Germline loops: CDR1 SGHNT, CDR2 YYREEE (reference sequence). Here the CDR3 reads CASSWGTGSDYGYTF. CDR3 sequence (DNA): TGTGCCAGCAGCTGGGGGACAGGGTCTGACTATGGCTACACCTTC.

The J gene is TRBJ1-3, the V gene TRBV10-1; D remains unclear. This CDR3 has 14 residues. Trimming removed 3 bases at V and 2 bases at J, with 8 bases between. Germline lookup yields CDR1 WNHNN and CDR2 SYGVQD (reference sequence). In nucleotides, the CDR3 is TGCGCCAGCAGTGAAGGTATCGCTGGAAACACCATATATTTT. Translating it yields CASSEGIAGNTIYF.

The J gene is TRBJ2-5, the V gene TRBV20-1, with D perhaps TRBD1 (5 bases). The CDR3 length is 15 residues. Per the germline V gene, CDR1 is DFQATT and CDR2 is SNEGSKA (reference sequence). Trimming took off 0 bases at V and 2 bases at J, with 13 bases between the two ends. The chain's CDR3 is CSARDRVTAQETQYF. The CDR3 bases are TGCAGTGCTAGAGATCGAGTGACAGCACAAGAGACCCAGTACTTC.

The rearrangement joins TRBV7-2 to TRBJ2-1; possibly TRBD1 for D (5 bases). Between the trimmed V and J ends, which lost 5 bases and 4 bases, there was a span of 18 bases. The CDR3 is 16 amino acids. CDR1 and CDR2 from the germline V gene are SGHTA and FQGNSA. The CDR3 DNA is TGTGCCAGCAGCATAACAGGCGGTCTTTCTTACAATGAGCAGTTCTTC. Its protein is CASSITGGLSYNEQFF.

This clonotype was counted between two and nine times. The chain has TRBV5-1 and TRBJ2-1; maybe TRBD2 (5 bases). Trimming took off 1 base at V and 9 bases at J, with 11 bases between the two ends. In germline, CDR1 is SGHRS, CDR2 YFSETQ. This CDR3 contains 13 residues. CDR3 loop: CASSLSLASEQFF. The CDR3 DNA reads TGCGCCAGCAGCTTGTCGCTAGCCAGTGAGCAGTTCTTC.

This chain links TRBV5-1 with TRBJ1-2; 7 bases are shared with TRBD1. Per germline, CDR1 SGHRS and CDR2 YFSETQ. CDR3 length: 15 amino acids. With V trimmed by 1 base and J by 4 bases, 7 bases remained unmatched. The chain's CDR3 is CASSLRQGRTYGYTF. CDR3 DNA sequence: TGCGCCAGCAGCTTGCGACAGGGAAGAACCTATGGCTACACCTTC.

The CDR3 reads CASAPGSYLGYTF. The CDR3 bases are TGCGCCAGCGCCCCGGGAAGCTATTTAGGCTACACCTTC. V gene TRBV5-1 combines with J gene TRBJ1-2; no firm D call. This CDR3 spans 13 amino acids. V lost 7 bases and J 8 bases, leaving 18 bases between the germline ends. The germline gives CDR1 SGHRS, CDR2 YFSETQ.

This sequence joins TRBV5-1 and TRBJ1-1; no reliable D call. Trimming took off 5 bases at V and 1 base at J, with 15 bases between the two ends. CDR1 is SGHRS, CDR2 YFSETQ, per germline. The CDR3 is 15 residues long. The CDR3 DNA follows: TGCGCCAGCAGAACCCAGGCCCTCGGGAACACTGAAGCTTTCTTT. Translated: CASRTQALGNTEAFF.

The gene calls are TRBV12-3 or TRBV12-4 and TRBJ1-1, with D maybe TRBD1 (6 bases). There are 14 residues in the CDR3. Trimming shortened V by 7 bases and J by 4 bases, and 16 bases separated the two germline ends. CDR3 protein: CASTPSQGPTEAFF. The CDR3 region has the DNA TGTGCCAGCACCCCAAGTCAGGGGCCCACTGAAGCTTTCTTT.

This clonotype was detected only once. Since a much larger clone is just one base distant, this may be a read error. V is TRBV18 and J is TRBJ2-7, with 10 positions matching TRBD1. The CDR3 covers 15 residues. The germline V gene has CDR1 KGHSH and CDR2 LQKENI. The CDR3 reads CVSSPAGTGDYEQYV. CDR3 bases: TGTGTCAGCTCACCGGCCGGGACAGGGGATTACGAGCAGTACGTC.

The rearrangement uses TRBV7-2 and TRBJ2-3; 7 bases are shared with TRBD2. J lost 0 bases, V lost 5 bases, and 5 bases had no gene match. Germline CDR1 and CDR2: SGHTA and FQGNSA. The CDR3 runs to 15 residues. This CDR3 is CASSVLATSTDTQYF. CDR3 DNA sequence: TGTGCCAGCAGCGTACTAGCGACTAGCACAGATACGCAGTATTTT. Combining the CDR3 with reference TRBV7-2 and TRBJ2-3 gives the whole variable domain GAGVSQSPSNKVTEKGKDVELRCDPISGHTALYWYRQSLGQGLEFLIYFQGNSAPDKSGLPSDRFSAERTGGSVSTLTIQRTQQEDSAVYLCASSVLATSTDTQYFGPGTRLTVL.

V and J are TRBV12-3 or TRBV12-4 and TRBJ2-4; 11 bases line up with TRBD2. V gave up 5 bases and J gave up 15 bases; unmatched junction bases: 15. The CDR3 loop spans 15 amino acids. The CDR3 here is CASSPRDSSGRAWYF. The CDR3 DNA reads as TGTGCCAGCAGTCCCCGGGATAGTAGCGGGAGGGCCTGGTACTTC.

This chain uses TRBV5-1 with TRBJ2-7, with D hard to call. The CDR3 consists of 13 residues. Deletions cut 0 bases from V and 7 bases from J, with 11 bases between. Germline loops: CDR1 SGHRS, CDR2 YFSETQ. The CDR3 DNA reads TGCGCCAGCAGCTTGGATCTGGGTGATGAGCAGTACGTC. Protein: CASSLDLGDEQYV.

This chain joins TRBV29-1 and TRBJ2-3; D gene uncertain. The CDR3 is 12 residues long. V was trimmed by 0 bases and J by 6 bases, leaving 7 bases between them. Germline CDR1 SQVTM, CDR2 ANQGSEA. In nucleotides, the CDR3 is TGCAGCGTTGAAGATCACTGGGATACGCAGTATTTT. Its translation is CSVEDHWDTQYF.

The CDR3: CSVGAASGRSYNEQFF. DNA of the CDR3: TGCAGCGTTGGGGCCGCTAGCGGGAGATCCTACAATGAGCAGTTCTTC. This chain joins TRBV29-1 and TRBJ2-1; 10 bases line up with TRBD2. Germline loops: CDR1 SQVTM, CDR2 ANQGSEA. CDR3 length equals 16 residues. V lost 4 bases, J lost 1 base, and 7 bases stayed unmatched.

This clonotype was found a few times. The V gene is TRBV20-1, the J gene TRBJ2-1, with TRBD2 matching 7 bases. CDR1 and CDR2 (germline): DFQATT, SNEGSKA (reference sequence). Trimming cost V 3 bases and J 1 base; bases outside gene matches: 9. The CDR3 sequence is 16 residues long. CDR3: CSASGAGVSSYNEQFF. The CDR3 DNA sequence: TGCAGTGCTAGTGGGGCGGGAGTCTCGTCCTACAATGAGCAGTTCTTC.

This clonotype showed up many times. The J gene is TRBJ2-7, the V gene TRBV28; 10 nucleotides agree with TRBD2. The J segment lost 6 bases and the V segment lost 5 bases, leaving 4 bases of the junction unmatched. The CDR3 runs 13 residues. Germline CDR1 and CDR2: MDHEN and SYDVKM. CDR3 amino acids: CASSPGLAAEQYV. The DNA of the CDR3 is TGTGCCAGCAGTCCTGGACTAGCGGCCGAGCAGTACGTC.

In its sample, this clonotype was seen many times. The chain couples TRBV6-5 to TRBJ1-2; no clear D gene. The CDR3 sequence is 16 residues long. The V and J ends lost 7 bases and 7 bases respectively, with 25 bases between them. In germline, CDR1 is MNHEY, CDR2 SVGAGI. CDR3 nucleotides: TGTGCCAGCATAGGAGCCCCCGGGAGACATGGGCCTGGCTACACCTTC. It is translated as CASIGAPGRHGPGYTF.

This clonotype was detected many times. The chain recombines TRBV29-1 with TRBJ2-3; the D call may be TRBD1 or TRBD2 (5 bases each). The CDR3 length is 14 residues. Germline V gene lookup returns CDR1 SQVTM and CDR2 ANQGSEA. V lost 4 bases and J 1 base, leaving 12 bases between the germline ends. The CDR3 DNA is TGCAGCGTTGCTCTCGGGGCCCGCACAGATACGCAGTATTTT. Translated: CSVALGARTDTQYF.

This clonotype has a handful of counts. The chain joins TRBV11-1 to TRBJ2-3; possibly TRBD1 or TRBD2 for D (6 bases each). Germline CDR1 and CDR2: SGHAT and FQDESV (reference sequence). The CDR3 is 15 amino acids. V was trimmed by 5 bases and J by 2 bases, leaving 14 bases between them. CDR3 residues: CASSPRGATTDTQYF. The CDR3 region has the DNA TGTGCCAGCAGCCCGAGGGGGGCGACCACAGATACGCAGTATTTT.